This paragraph covers one TCR beta chain sequence. The V end was cut by 6 bases, the J end by 2 bases, with 16 bases between. The CDR3 extends over 15 amino acids. CDR1 is SNHLY and CDR2 is FYNNEI in the germline V gene. Assay used: immunoSEQ multiplex PCR; TCRdb lists only in-frame clones, some missing. The data hold some 57,000 clones, with more than 95% observed a single time. The sample comes from a study of technical replicates of blood from a handful of donors. Specimen: T cells isolated from PBMCs. The V and J genes are TRBV2 and TRBJ1-1, with D perhaps matching TRBD1 (5 bases). This TCR was recovered from a human donor in good health. CDR3 nucleotides: TGTGCCAGCAGGGTGGACGGACAACCAAACACTGAAGCTTTCTTT. Translation gives CASRVDGQPNTEAFF.